This T cell receptor beta chain was profiled in a study of neoadjuvant anti-PD-1 for oral cavity cancer. Background on the study: Patients mostly received three to four biweekly nivolumab doses at 3 mg/kg before surgery. Notes on the study in general: With three patients per group, TCR findings need larger cohorts.

The patients had HPV-negative, locally advanced oral cavity squamous cell carcinoma. Within the sample, this clone is large. Its matching antigen is unknown. Trimming took 2 bases from V and 5 from J; bases not matched to a gene: 4. Germline CDR1 and CDR2: MDHEN and SYDVKM. This CDR3 is built from 15 residues. Assay used: immunoSEQ multiplex PCR; TCRdb lists only in-frame clones, some missing. The repertoire includes some 7,600 clones, over 40% of them detected once, and 10% to 15% sits in the top ten. This sequence was found in a person aged 35 to 85 with oral cavity squamous cell carcinoma. The sequences come from tumor tissue, collected before nivolumab (anti-PD-1) treatment. This chain uses TRBV28 with TRBJ2-1; 9 positions match TRBD2. CDR3 amino acids: CASSLPSGRHNEQFF. The CDR3 nucleotides read TGTGCCAGCAGTTTACCCAGCGGGAGGCACAATGAGCAGTTCTTC.